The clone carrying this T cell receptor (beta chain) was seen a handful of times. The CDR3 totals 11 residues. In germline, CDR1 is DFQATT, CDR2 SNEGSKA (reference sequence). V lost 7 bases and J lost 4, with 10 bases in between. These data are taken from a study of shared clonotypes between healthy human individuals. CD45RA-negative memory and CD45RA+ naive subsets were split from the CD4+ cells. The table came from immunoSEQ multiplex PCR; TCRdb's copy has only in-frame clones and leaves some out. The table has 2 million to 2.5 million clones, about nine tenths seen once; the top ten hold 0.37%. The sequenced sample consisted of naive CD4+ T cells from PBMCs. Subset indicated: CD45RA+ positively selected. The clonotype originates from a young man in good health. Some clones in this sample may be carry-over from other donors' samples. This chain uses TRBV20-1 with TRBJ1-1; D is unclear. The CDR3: CSVGPTTEAFF. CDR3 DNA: TGCAGTGTCGGTCCGACCACTGAAGCTTTCTTT.